These 9 T cell receptor beta chains were all obtained from the same sample, sequenced in a study of cytomegalovirus exposure and HLA in healthy donors. The PCR contained 60 Vbeta and 13 Jbeta primers. The method was immunoSEQ multiplex PCR; TCRdb's version includes in-frame clones alone and lacks a portion of them. The table shows approximately 170,000 clones, with around four fifths occurring only once. What was sequenced was PBMCs. These receptors came from a female donor in good health and CMV-seronegative.

CDR3 coding DNA: TGTGCCAGCAGCCCTTCGGGGAACACTGAAGCTTTCTTT. Its protein is CASSPSGNTEAFF. The rearrangement joins TRBV7-2 to TRBJ1-1; D call uncertain. The CDR3 is 13 amino acids. V dropped 5 bases and J dropped 1 base, with 8 bases sitting between them. In germline, CDR1 is SGHTA, CDR2 FQGNSA.

This clone was observed a few times. V and J are TRBV2 and TRBJ2-4, with a possible D match to TRBD2 (5 bases). This CDR3 spans 17 amino acids. Looked up from germline, CDR1 is SNHLY and CDR2 is FYNNEI. V dropped 0 bases and J dropped 0 bases, with 12 bases sitting between them. The CDR3 DNA reads TGTGCCAGCAGTGAAGCGAGGACTTCGTCAGCCAAAAACATTCAGTACTTC. Its protein is CASSEARTSSAKNIQYF.

This chain connects TRBV5-4 to TRBJ2-7; D is perhaps TRBD2 (7 bases). This CDR3 contains 16 residues. Looked up from germline, CDR1 is SGHNT and CDR2 is YYREEE (reference sequence). The ends were cut back, 2 bases at V and 2 bases at J, with 17 bases in the middle. CDR3 in amino acids: CASSFWGGQLTYEQYF. CDR3 in DNA: TGTGCCAGCAGCTTCTGGGGGGGGCAATTAACCTACGAGCAGTACTTC.

The chain links TRBV19 to TRBJ2-7; TRBD2 matches 7 bases. This CDR3 comprises 15 residues. J was trimmed by 5 bases and V by 5 bases; bases with no gene match: 12. Germline V gives CDR1 LNHDA, CDR2 SQIVND (reference sequence). CDR3 loop: CASSPGIAGPDEQYF. CDR3 nucleotides: TGTGCCAGTAGTCCGGGGATAGCGGGCCCCGACGAGCAGTACTTC.

V usage is TRBV10-3 and J usage is TRBJ1-5; D perhaps matches TRBD1 (6 bases). V lost 4 bases and J lost 7, with 17 bases in between. The CDR3 is 15 residues long. Per germline, CDR1 ENHRY and CDR2 SYGVKD. The CDR3 DNA follows: TGTGCCATCAGTGGGTCACAGGGAGAAGGGCAGCCCCAGCATTTT. This encodes CAISGSQGEGQPQHF.

This clone turned up a few times. This sequence joins TRBV5-1 and TRBJ1-2; D gene unclear. V was pared by 0 bases and J by 5 bases, with 17 bases between. Germline CDR1 reads SGHRS; CDR2 reads YFSETQ. This CDR3 spans 16 amino acids. CDR3 loop: CASSLGSAGRPYGYTF. The CDR3 coding sequence is TGCGCCAGCAGCTTGGGGTCTGCAGGCCGCCCTTATGGCTACACCTTC.

The chain couples TRBV6-4 to TRBJ2-3; 11 bases fit TRBD1. V was clipped by 3 bases and J by 6 bases; unmatched bases: 8. This CDR3 is built from 16 residues. Germline CDR1 is MRHNA and CDR2 is SNTAGT. The DNA for the CDR3 is TGTGCCAGCAGTGAAGAGGACAGGGGGCACGTGGATACGCAGTATTTT. This encodes CASSEEDRGHVDTQYF.

Here the CDR3 reads CASSLSGGANEKLFF. The DNA of the CDR3 is TGTGCCAGCAGCTTGTCGGGGGGGGCAAATGAAAAACTGTTTTTT. The chain employs TRBV5-6 and TRBJ1-4; D possibly corresponds to TRBD1 (6 bases). The CDR3 is made up of 15 amino acids. Germline assignment: CDR1 SGHDT and CDR2 YYEEEE. Trimming stripped 1 base from V and 5 bases from J, with 12 bases between.

The CDR3 loop reads CASSLRRARTNEKLFF. DNA for the CDR3: TGTGCCAGCAGCTTGAGGAGGGCCCGAACTAATGAAAAACTGTTTTTT. This sequence joins TRBV11-3 and TRBJ1-4; D is undetermined. This CDR3 is 16 amino acids long. V was clipped by 3 bases and J by 1 base, with 12 bases between them. Germline CDR1 and CDR2: SGHNT and YENEEA.